The 10 T cell receptor beta chains reported below all come from one sample, sequenced in a study of blood T cell repertoires in COVID-19. TCRdb's table, derived via immunoSEQ multiplex PCR, lists solely in-frame clones and lacks some. Among roughly 270,000 clones, approximately 91% were seen once, and the ten largest hold approximately 8.8%. The sample consisted of peripheral blood. These receptors were obtained from a man between 18 and 35 years old with active or convalescent COVID-19.

CDR3 in amino acids: CASSQVLAGVTGYEQYF. In DNA, the CDR3 is TGCGCCAGCAGCCAAGTTTTGGCCGGGGTCACCGGCTACGAGCAGTACTTC. The genes are TRBV4-1 and TRBJ2-7, with a possible D match to TRBD2 (5 bases). CDR1 is MGHRA, CDR2 YSYEKL, per germline. The V gene lost 1 base and the J gene lost 3 bases, with 19 bases spanning the gap. This CDR3 contains 17 residues.

The rearrangement uses TRBV19 and TRBJ1-5; perhaps TRBD1 as D (6 bases). V lost 9 bases to trimming and J lost 12 bases, with 21 bases between them. CDR1 and CDR2 from the germline V gene are LNHDA and SQIVND (reference sequence). The CDR3 is made up of 13 amino acids. CDR3 DNA sequence: TGTGCCAGCGGGATTGAATTTAGCAGGGGCCAGCATTTT. Amino acids: CASGIEFSRGQHF.

The chain couples TRBV9 to TRBJ1-1; D gene unclear. This CDR3 region has 13 residues. V was shortened by 3 bases and J by 4 bases, with 10 bases between the two germline ends. CDR1 is SGDLS and CDR2 is YYNGEE in the germline V gene. CDR3 in amino acids: CASSGGPTTEAFF. In DNA form, the CDR3 reads TGTGCCAGCAGCGGAGGTCCTACCACTGAAGCTTTCTTT.

The chain links TRBV13 to TRBJ2-5; a possible D gene is TRBD1 (5 bases). Germline V gene lookup returns CDR1 PRHDT and CDR2 FYEKMQ (reference sequence). The CDR3 sequence is 13 residues long. Trimming shortened V by 0 bases and J by 5 bases, and 7 bases separated the two germline ends. The CDR3 DNA is TGTGCCAGCAGCTTAGGGGGGCATGAGACCCAGTACTTC. Its translation is CASSLGGHETQYF.

The rearrangement joins TRBV29-1 to TRBJ1-2; maybe TRBD1 (6 bases). This CDR3 contains 13 residues. Trimming removed 2 bases from V and 6 bases from J, with 13 bases in between. Germline V gives CDR1 SQVTM, CDR2 ANQGSEA. CDR3 sequence reads: CSVETGTIDGYTF. The DNA for the CDR3 is TGCAGCGTTGAAACAGGGACCATCGATGGCTACACCTTC.

This clone has only one observation. The chain carries TRBV9 and TRBJ1-4; no firm D call. V lost 0 bases and J lost 0, with 6 bases in between. From germline, CDR1 is SGDLS and CDR2 YYNGEE. This CDR3 has 15 residues. The CDR3 spells CASSVGGTTNEKLFF. CDR3 in DNA: TGTGCCAGCAGCGTAGGCGGAACAACTAATGAAAAACTGTTTTTT. The entire variable domain, with the rest obtained from reference TRBV9 and TRBJ1-4, is as follows: DSGVTQTPKHLITATGQRVTLRCSPRSGDLSVYWYQQSLDQGLQFLIQYYNGEERAKGNILERFSAQQFPDLHSELNLSSLELGDSALYFCASSVGGTTNEKLFFGSGTQLSVL.

The chain couples TRBV4-1 to TRBJ2-3; 9 nucleotides line up with TRBD2. With 0 bases clipped from V and 6 bases from J, the junction kept 7 bases outside the gene matches. From germline, CDR1 is MGHRA and CDR2 YSYEKL. This CDR3 has 16 amino acids. The chain's CDR3 is CASSQEGGGATDTQYF. The CDR3 DNA reads as TGCGCCAGCAGCCAAGAGGGCGGGGGGGCCACGGATACGCAGTATTTT.

The gene calls are TRBV7-2 and TRBJ1-5; no definite D call. The germline V gene encodes CDR1 SGHTA and CDR2 FQGNSA. The CDR3 loop spans 14 amino acids. V gave up 1 base and J gave up 7 bases, with 11 bases separating them. The CDR3 here is CASSLVGQGQPQHF. The CDR3, as DNA: TGTGCCAGCAGCTTAGTGGGCCAAGGACAGCCCCAGCATTTT.

This clone turned up a few times. This rearrangement joins TRBV7-9 to TRBJ1-2, with 7 bases lining up with TRBD1. Germline V gene lookup returns CDR1 SEHNR and CDR2 FQNEAQ (reference sequence). The CDR3 runs to 14 residues. V was clipped by 2 bases and J by 4 bases; unmatched bases: 4. Written as DNA, the CDR3 is TGTGCCAGCAGCTTACCAGGGGGTGTCTATGGCTACACCTTC. Encoded protein: CASSLPGGVYGYTF. The full variable domain, rest sourced from reference TRBV7-9 and TRBJ1-2, is DTGVSQNPRHKITKRGQNVTFRCDPISEHNRLYWYRQTLGQGPEFLTYFQNEAQLEKSRLLSDRFSAERPKGSFSTLEIQRTEQGDSAMYLCASSLPGGVYGYTFGSGTRLTVV.

The chain combines TRBV4-2 with TRBJ1-5; 8 bases map to TRBD1. The CDR3 loop spans 20 amino acids. The germline V gene has CDR1 LGHNA and CDR2 YNFKEQ. Unmatched junction bases numbered 17, after V lost 0 bases and J lost 4 bases. DNA for the CDR3: TGTGCCAGCAGCCAAGATCCCGGCAGGGGGCCCGAAGGAAGAAATCAGCCCCAGCATTTT. It codes for CASSQDPGRGPEGRNQPQHF.